The next 5 T cell receptor beta chains were all read from a single sample in a study of cytomegalovirus exposure and HLA in healthy donors. The PCR contained 60 Vbeta and 13 Jbeta primers. Method: immunoSEQ multiplex PCR; TCRdb's copy keeps in-frame clones and lacks some. The sample holds 95,000 to 150,000 clones, 81% seen once. Sequenced input: PBMCs. The receptors derive from a man between 18 and 29 years old in good health and CMV-seropositive.

This clone was recorded once. The chain joins TRBV5-5 to TRBJ1-1; TRBD1 aligns across 9 bases. The CDR3 sequence is 15 residues long. After removal of 6 bases from V and 5 bases from J, the junction contained 11 bases not matched to a gene. Germline V lookup: CDR1 SGHKS, CDR2 YYEKEE (reference sequence). CDR3 DNA: TGTGCCAGCACCCTAGGACAGGGGCCGGGGACTGAAGCTTTCTTT. Amino acid sequence: CASTLGQGPGTEAFF.

This sequence joins TRBV7-9 and TRBJ2-5, with 7 nucleotides matching TRBD1. From germline, CDR1 is SEHNR and CDR2 FQNEAQ (reference sequence). Trimming cost V 5 bases and J 2 bases; bases outside gene matches: 2. CDR3 size: 13 residues. The CDR3 bases are TGTGCCAGCAGCGGGACAGCGCAAGAGACCCAGTACTTC. Its translation is CASSGTAQETQYF.

This clone was found a few times. The J gene is TRBJ1-1, the V gene TRBV5-1, with TRBD1 matching 7 bases. The CDR3 is made up of 16 amino acids. Germline assignment: CDR1 SGHRS and CDR2 YFSETQ. V was clipped by 1 base and J by 0 bases; unmatched bases: 6. This CDR3 is CASSLRTGVMNTEAFF. DNA of the CDR3: TGCGCCAGCAGCTTGAGAACAGGGGTTATGAACACTGAAGCTTTCTTT. Filled out from reference TRBV5-1 and TRBJ1-1, the complete variable domain reads KAGVTQTPRYLIKTRGQQVTLSCSPISGHRSVSWYQQTPGQGLQFLFEYFSETQRNKGNFPGRFSGRQFSNSRSEMNVSTLELGDSALYLCASSLRTGVMNTEAFFGQGTRLTVV.

This clone was seen only a few times. This rearrangement joins TRBV4-3 to TRBJ1-1; D remains unclear. Trimming took off 4 bases at V and 4 bases at J, with 10 bases between the two ends. The V gene's germline CDR1 is LGHNA and CDR2 YSLEER. The CDR3 length is 13 residues. CDR3 protein: CASSPYTGTEAFF. CDR3 DNA sequence: TGCGCCAGCAGCCCTTATACGGGCACTGAAGCTTTCTTT.

This clone has more than one count but fewer than ten. The V call is TRBV27, the J call TRBJ1-5; 9 nucleotides line up with TRBD1. V was clipped by 2 bases and J by 7 bases; unmatched bases: 3. The CDR3 extends over 14 amino acids. Germline lookup yields CDR1 MNHEY and CDR2 SMNVEV (reference sequence). The CDR3: CASSLGTGTQPQHF. The CDR3 bases are TGTGCCAGCAGTTTAGGGACAGGGACCCAGCCCCAGCATTTT.